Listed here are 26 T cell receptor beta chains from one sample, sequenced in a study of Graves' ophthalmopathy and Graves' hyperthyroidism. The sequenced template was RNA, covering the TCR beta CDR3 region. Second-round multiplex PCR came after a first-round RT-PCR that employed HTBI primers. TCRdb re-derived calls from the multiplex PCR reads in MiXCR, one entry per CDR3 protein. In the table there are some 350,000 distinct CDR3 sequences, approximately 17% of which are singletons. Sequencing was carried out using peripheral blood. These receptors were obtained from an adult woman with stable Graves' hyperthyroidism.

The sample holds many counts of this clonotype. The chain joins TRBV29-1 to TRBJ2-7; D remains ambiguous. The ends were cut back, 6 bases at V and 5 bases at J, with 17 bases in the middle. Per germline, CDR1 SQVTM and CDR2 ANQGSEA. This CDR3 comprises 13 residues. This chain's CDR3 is CSVARLRRDEQYF. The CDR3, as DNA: TGCAGCGTCGCAAGACTCCGCCGCGACGAGCAGTACTTC.

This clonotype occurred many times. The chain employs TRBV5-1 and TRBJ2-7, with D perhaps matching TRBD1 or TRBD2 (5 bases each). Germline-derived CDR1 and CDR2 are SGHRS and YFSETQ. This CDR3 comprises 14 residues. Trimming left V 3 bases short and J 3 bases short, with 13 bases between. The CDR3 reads CASSSGPGNYEQYF. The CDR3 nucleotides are TGCGCCAGCAGCTCAGGGCCGGGGAACTACGAGCAGTACTTC.

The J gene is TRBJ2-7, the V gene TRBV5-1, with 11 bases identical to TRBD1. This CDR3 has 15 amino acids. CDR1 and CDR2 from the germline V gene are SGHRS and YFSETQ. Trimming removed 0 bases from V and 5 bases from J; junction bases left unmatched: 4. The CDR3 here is CASSLGTGGVHEQYF. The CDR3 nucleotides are TGCGCCAGCAGCTTGGGGACAGGGGGCGTCCACGAGCAGTACTTC.

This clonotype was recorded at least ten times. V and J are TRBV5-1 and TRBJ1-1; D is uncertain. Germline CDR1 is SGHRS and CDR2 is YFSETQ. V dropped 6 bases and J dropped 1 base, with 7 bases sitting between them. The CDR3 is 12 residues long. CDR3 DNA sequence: TGCGCCAGCACGATAGGGAACACTGAAGCTTTCTTT. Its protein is CASTIGNTEAFF.

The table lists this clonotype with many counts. CDR3 in DNA: TGTGCCAGCAGTTGGACAGCTCAAAGCGAGCAGTACTTC. Its protein is CASSWTAQSEQYF. This rearrangement joins TRBV28 to TRBJ2-7; D might be TRBD1 (6 bases). Per the germline V gene, CDR1 is MDHEN and CDR2 is SYDVKM. This CDR3 is 13 amino acids long. Between the trimmed V and J ends, which lost 4 bases and 6 bases, there was a span of 13 bases.

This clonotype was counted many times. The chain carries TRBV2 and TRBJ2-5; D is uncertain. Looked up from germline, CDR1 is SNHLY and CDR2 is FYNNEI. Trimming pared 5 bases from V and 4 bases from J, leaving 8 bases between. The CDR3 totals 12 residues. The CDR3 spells CASSSNGETQYF. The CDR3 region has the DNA TGTGCCAGCAGTAGCAATGGAGAGACCCAGTACTTC.

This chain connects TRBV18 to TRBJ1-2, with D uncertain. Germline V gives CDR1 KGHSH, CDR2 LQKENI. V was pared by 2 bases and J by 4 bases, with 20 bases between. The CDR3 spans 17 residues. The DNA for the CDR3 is TGTGCCAGCTCACCATCTTCCCCACAGCTTATCGGCTATGGCTACACCTTC. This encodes CASSPSSPQLIGYGYTF.

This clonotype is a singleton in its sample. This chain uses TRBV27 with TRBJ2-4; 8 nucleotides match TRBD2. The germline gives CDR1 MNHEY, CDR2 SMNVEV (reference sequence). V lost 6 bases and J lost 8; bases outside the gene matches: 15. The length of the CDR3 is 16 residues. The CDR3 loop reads CASSLYREGKGDIQYF. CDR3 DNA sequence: TGTGCCAGCAGCCTATATCGGGAGGGGAAAGGGGACATTCAGTACTTC.

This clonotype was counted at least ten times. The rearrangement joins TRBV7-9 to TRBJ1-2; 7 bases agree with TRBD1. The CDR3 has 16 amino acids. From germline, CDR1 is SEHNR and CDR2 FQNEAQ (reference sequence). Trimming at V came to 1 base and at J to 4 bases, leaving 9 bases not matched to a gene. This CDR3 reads CASSLGLPGTAYGYTF. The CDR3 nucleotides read TGTGCCAGCAGCTTAGGCCTTCCGGGGACAGCCTATGGCTACACCTTC.

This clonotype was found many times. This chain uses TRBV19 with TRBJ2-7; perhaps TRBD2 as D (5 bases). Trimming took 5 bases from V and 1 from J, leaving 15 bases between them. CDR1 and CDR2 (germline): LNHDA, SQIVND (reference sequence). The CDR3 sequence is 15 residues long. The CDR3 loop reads CASSSPRTGSYEQYF. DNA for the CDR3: TGTGCCAGTAGTTCCCCGCGGACGGGATCCTACGAGCAGTACTTC.

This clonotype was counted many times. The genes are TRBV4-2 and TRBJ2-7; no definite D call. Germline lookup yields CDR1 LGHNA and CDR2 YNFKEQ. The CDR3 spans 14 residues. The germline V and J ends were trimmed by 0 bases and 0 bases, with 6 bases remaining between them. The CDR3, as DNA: TGTGCCAGCAGCCAAGAGCGAGGCTCCTACGAGCAGTACTTC. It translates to CASSQERGSYEQYF.

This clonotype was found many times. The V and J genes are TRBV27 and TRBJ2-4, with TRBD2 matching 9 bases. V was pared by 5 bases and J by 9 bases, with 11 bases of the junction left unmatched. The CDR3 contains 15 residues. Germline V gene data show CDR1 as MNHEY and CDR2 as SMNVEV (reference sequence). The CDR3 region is CASSMAGGEGSIQYF. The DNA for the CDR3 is TGTGCCAGCAGTATGGCGGGAGGGGAAGGGAGCATTCAGTACTTC.

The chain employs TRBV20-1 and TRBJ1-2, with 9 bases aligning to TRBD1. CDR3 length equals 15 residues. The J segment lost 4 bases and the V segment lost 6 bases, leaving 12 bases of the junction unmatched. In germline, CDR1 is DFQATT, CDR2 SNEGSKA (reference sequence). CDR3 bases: TGCAGTGCCCTCTCCGGGACAGGGAACCCCTATGGCTACACCTTC. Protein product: CSALSGTGNPYGYTF.

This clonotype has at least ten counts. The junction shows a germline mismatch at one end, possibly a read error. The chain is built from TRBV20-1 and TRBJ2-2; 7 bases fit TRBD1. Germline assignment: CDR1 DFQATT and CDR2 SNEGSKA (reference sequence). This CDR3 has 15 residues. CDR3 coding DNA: TGCAGTGCTAGTTTTGACAGGGCGAAAACCGGGGAGCTGTTTTTT. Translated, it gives CSASFDRAKTGELFF.

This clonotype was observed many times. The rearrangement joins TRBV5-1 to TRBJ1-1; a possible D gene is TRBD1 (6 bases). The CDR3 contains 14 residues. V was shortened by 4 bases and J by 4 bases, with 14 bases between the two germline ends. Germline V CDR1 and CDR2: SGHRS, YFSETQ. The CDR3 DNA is TGCGCCAGCAGCCCAACAGGGACGGGCACTGAAGCTTTCTTT. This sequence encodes CASSPTGTGTEAFF. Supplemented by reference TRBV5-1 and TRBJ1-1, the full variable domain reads KAGVTQTPRYLIKTRGQQVTLSCSPISGHRSVSWYQQTPGQGLQFLFEYFSETQRNKGNFPGRFSGRQFSNSRSEMNVSTLELGDSALYLCASSPTGTGTEAFFGQGTRLTVV.

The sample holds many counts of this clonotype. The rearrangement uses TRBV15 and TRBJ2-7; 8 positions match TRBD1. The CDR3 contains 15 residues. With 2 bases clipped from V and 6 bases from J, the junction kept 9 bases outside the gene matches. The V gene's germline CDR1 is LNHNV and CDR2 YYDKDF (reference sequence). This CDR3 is CATSRPGGGMSEQYF. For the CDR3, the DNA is TGTGCCACCAGCAGACCAGGGGGCGGGATGTCCGAGCAGTACTTC.

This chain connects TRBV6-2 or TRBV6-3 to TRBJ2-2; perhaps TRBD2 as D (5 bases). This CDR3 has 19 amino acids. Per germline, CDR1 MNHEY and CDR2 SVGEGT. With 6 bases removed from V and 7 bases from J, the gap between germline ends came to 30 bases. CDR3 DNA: TGTGCCAGCAGGGGGTCGGGATGGGCCCCTAGGAAAGGCGGCGGGGAGCTGTTTTTT. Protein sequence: CASRGSGWAPRKGGGELFF.

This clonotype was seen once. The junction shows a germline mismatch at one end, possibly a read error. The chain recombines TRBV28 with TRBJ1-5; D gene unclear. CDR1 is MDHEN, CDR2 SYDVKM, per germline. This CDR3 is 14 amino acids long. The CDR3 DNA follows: TGTGCCAGCAGGGGAACGACTAGCTATCAGCCTCAGCATTTT. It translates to CASRGTTSYQPQHF.

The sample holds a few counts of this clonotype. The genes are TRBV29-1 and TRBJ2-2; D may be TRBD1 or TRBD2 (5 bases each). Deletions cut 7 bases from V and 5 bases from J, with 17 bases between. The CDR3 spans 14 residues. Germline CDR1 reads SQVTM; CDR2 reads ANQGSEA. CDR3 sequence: CSGAVGEWTGELFF. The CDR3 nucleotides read TGCAGCGGGGCGGTGGGGGAGTGGACCGGGGAGCTGTTTTTT.

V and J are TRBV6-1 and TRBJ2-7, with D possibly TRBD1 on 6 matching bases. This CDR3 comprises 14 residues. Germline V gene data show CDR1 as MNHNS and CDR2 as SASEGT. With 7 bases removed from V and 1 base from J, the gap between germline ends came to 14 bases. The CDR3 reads CASNPGTFSYEQYF. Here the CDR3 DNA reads TGTGCCAGCAACCCGGGGACATTTTCCTACGAGCAGTACTTC.

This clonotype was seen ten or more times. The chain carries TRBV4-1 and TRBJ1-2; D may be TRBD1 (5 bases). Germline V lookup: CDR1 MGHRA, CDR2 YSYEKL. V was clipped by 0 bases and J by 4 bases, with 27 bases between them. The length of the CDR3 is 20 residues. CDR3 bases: TGCGCCAGCAGCCAAGATAGTGGGATCGCGACAGTCCAAACCTCCTATGGCTACACCTTC. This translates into CASSQDSGIATVQTSYGYTF.

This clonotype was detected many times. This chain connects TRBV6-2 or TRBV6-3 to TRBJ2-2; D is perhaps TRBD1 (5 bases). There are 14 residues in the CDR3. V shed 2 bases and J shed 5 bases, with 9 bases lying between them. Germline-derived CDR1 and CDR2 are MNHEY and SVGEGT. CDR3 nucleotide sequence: TGTGCCAGCAGTTACGCGACAGCTACCGGGGAGCTGTTTTTT. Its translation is CASSYATATGELFF.

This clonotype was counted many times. The CDR3 region is CASSLVGSETQYF. DNA of the CDR3: TGTGCCAGCAGCTTAGTTGGGTCGGAGACCCAGTACTTC. The chain links TRBV7-9 to TRBJ2-5; D gene uncertain. This CDR3 comprises 13 residues. CDR1 is SEHNR and CDR2 is FQNEAQ in the germline V gene (reference sequence). V was cut by 1 base and J by 5 bases, with 8 bases left in between.

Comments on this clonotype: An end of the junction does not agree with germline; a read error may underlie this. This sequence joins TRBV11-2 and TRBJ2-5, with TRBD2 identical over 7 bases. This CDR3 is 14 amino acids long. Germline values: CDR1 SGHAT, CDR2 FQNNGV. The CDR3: CASSPREGREAQYF. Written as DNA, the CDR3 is TGTGCCAGCAGCCCGAGGGAGGGCAGAGAGGCCCAGTACTTC.

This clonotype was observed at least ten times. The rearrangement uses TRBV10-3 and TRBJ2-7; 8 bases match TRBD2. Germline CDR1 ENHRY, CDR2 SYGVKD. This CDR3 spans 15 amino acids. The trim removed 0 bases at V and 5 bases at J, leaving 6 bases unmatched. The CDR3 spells CAISESEAGGDEQYF. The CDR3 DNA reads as TGTGCCATCAGTGAGTCCGAGGCGGGAGGTGACGAGCAGTACTTC.

The CDR3 region has the DNA TGTGCCAGTAGAACATCCGGCAACACTGAAGCTTTCTTT. The encoded protein is CASRTSGNTEAFF. The chain links TRBV19 to TRBJ1-1; D remains unclear. CDR3 size: 13 residues. Germline loops: CDR1 LNHDA, CDR2 SQIVND (reference sequence). V was pared by 6 bases and J by 2 bases, with 10 bases between.